The T cell receptor (beta chain) under discussion was sequenced for a study of blood T cell repertoires in COVID-19. This clone was seen once. TCRdb keeps only in-frame clones here, not all; method: immunoSEQ multiplex PCR. Of hundreds of thousands of clones in the sample, approximately 79% were seen once. V was clipped by 9 bases and J by 4 bases; unmatched bases: 6. From germline, CDR1 is KGHDR and CDR2 SFDVKD. The CDR3 runs 13 residues. The receptor comes from a woman aged 40 to 50 with active or convalescent COVID-19. The sequenced material came from peripheral blood. The chain is built from TRBV24-1 and TRBJ2-5, with 8 nucleotides matching TRBD1. In nucleotides, the CDR3 is TGTGCCACCGCAATACAGGGGGGAGAGACCCAGTACTTC. Translating gives CATAIQGGETQYF.